The clone carrying this T cell receptor (beta chain) was seen ten or more times. Its antigen remains unidentified. Other autoimmune diseases, uncontrolled infections, pregnancy or lactation excluded patients from enrollment. Amplified material comprised TCR beta CDR3 regions derived from RNA transcripts. RT-PCR with HTBI primers came first, then second-round multiplex PCR. TCRdb reanalysed the multiplex PCR reads using MiXCR and keeps one entry per CDR3 protein. The table shows over 150,000 distinct CDR3 sequences, with under 40% occurring only once. These data are taken from a study of Graves' ophthalmopathy and Graves' hyperthyroidism. General study points: Blood also held most thyroid clonotypes expanded above 0.001 frequency.

V lost 7 bases, J lost 10 bases, and 11 bases stayed unmatched. The CDR3 is 13 amino acids. Germline-derived CDR1 and CDR2 are LNHDA and SQIVND (reference sequence). The sequence was collected from a woman aged 40 to 50 with Graves' ophthalmopathy. This rearrangement joins TRBV19 to TRBJ1-1, with 8 bases lining up with TRBD1. The sample consisted of peripheral blood. This chain's CDR3 is CASTLGRGLAAFF. The DNA of the CDR3 is TGTGCCAGTACCTTAGGCAGGGGGCTTGCAGCTTTCTTT.